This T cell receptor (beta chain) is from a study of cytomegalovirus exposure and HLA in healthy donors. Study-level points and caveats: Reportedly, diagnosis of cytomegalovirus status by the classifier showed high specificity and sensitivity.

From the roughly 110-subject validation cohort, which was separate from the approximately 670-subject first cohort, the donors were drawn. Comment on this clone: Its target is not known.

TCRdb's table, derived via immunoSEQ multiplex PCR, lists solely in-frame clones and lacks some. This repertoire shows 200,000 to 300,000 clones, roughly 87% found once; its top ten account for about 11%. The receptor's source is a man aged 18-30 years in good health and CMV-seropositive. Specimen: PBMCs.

In DNA form, the CDR3 reads TGTGCCAGCAGCTACCCGACAGCAGGAGGCTACACCTTC. Its protein is CASSYPTAGGYTF. The chain is built from TRBV5-4 and TRBJ1-2; the D gene is possibly TRBD1 (5 bases). The germline V gene encodes CDR1 SGHNT and CDR2 YYREEE (reference sequence). Between the trimmed V and J ends, which lost 3 bases and 8 bases, there was a span of 14 bases. This CDR3 comprises 13 residues.